This record covers a single TCR beta chain. This entry comes from a study of CD8 T cells in Susac syndrome. Germline CDR1 and CDR2: WSHSY and SAAADI. The CDR3 sequence is 17 residues long. The V and J ends lost 3 bases and 1 base respectively, with 19 bases between them. Negative isolation yielded CD4+ and CD8+ T cells, and FACS enriched TEMRA cells. When the RNA was reverse transcribed, random hexamers were used with an input of roughly 0.45 to 1 ug. TCRdb called the immunoSEQ multiplex PCR reads again in MiXCR, with one record for every CDR3 protein. The repertoire holds under 350,000 distinct CDR3 sequences, with about 90% as singletons.

The sequence was collected from a human donor with multiple sclerosis. The chain joins TRBV10-2 to TRBJ2-7; D gene uncertain. What was sequenced was CD4+ T cells from PBMCs. The CDR3 DNA is TGCGCCAGCAGTGACCACGTCCCCGGATTCCGATCCTACGAGCAGTACTTC. Translation gives CASSDHVPGFRSYEQYF.